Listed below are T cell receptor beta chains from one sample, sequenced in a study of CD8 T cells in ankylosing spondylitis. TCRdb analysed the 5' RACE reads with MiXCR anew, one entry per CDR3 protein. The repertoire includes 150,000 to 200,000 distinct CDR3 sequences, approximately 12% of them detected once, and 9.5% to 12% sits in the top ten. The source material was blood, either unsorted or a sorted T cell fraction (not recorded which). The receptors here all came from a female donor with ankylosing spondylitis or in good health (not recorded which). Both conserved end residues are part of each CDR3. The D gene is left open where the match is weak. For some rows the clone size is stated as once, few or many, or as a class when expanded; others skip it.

CDR3 protein: CASSTPGGGLGEQFF; CDR3 DNA: TGTGCCAGTAGTACCCCAGGGGGAGGGTTAGGTGAGCAGTTCTTC; V gene: TRBV19; J gene: TRBJ2-1; clone size: NA; D gene: NA
CDR3 protein: CASSLGQWNTEAFF; CDR3 DNA: TGTGCCAGCAGCTTGGGACAATGGAACACTGAAGCTTTCTTT; V gene: TRBV5-5; J gene: TRBJ1-1; clone size: many; D gene: NA
CDR3 protein: CSARDDGVSAFF; CDR3 DNA: TGCAGTGCTAGAGATGATGGGGTGTCGGCTTTCTTT; V gene: TRBV20-1; J gene: TRBJ1-1; clone size: NA; D gene: NA
CDR3 protein: CASSSQRESLGETQYF; CDR3 DNA: TGTGCCAGCAGTTCCCAGCGGGAGTCGTTAGGAGAGACCCAGTACTTC; V gene: TRBV6-2/TRBV6-3; J gene: TRBJ2-5; clone size: many; D gene: TRBD2
CDR3 protein: CASSPWTLYEQYF; CDR3 DNA: TGTGCCAGCAGTCCGTGGACACTCTACGAGCAGTACTTC; V gene: TRBV27; J gene: TRBJ2-7; clone size: many; D gene: NA
CDR3 protein: CAWKLSGSAGELFF; CDR3 DNA: TGTGCCTGGAAACTTAGCGGGAGCGCCGGGGAGCTGTTTTTT; V gene: TRBV30; J gene: TRBJ2-2; clone size: few; D gene: TRBD2
CDR3 protein: CASSSNSGGSNQPQHF; CDR3 DNA: TGTGCCAGCAGCTCCAACAGTGGGGGTAGCAATCAGCCCCAGCATTTT; V gene: TRBV5-6; J gene: TRBJ1-5; clone size: NA; D gene: NA
CDR3 protein: CASNERGAQETQYF; CDR3 DNA: TGTGCCAGCAACGAGCGGGGAGCCCAAGAGACCCAGTACTTC; V gene: TRBV6-2/TRBV6-3; J gene: TRBJ2-5; clone size: NA; D gene: TRBD2
CDR3 protein: CASSSPESAGELFF; CDR3 DNA: TGTGCCAGCAGCTCCCCGGAATCGGCCGGGGAGCTGTTTTTT; V gene: TRBV7-2; J gene: TRBJ2-2; clone size: few; D gene: NA
CDR3 protein: CASTHGPTRGTGELFF; CDR3 DNA: TGTGCCAGCACTCACGGACCCACGAGAGGGACCGGGGAGCTGTTTTTT; V gene: TRBV12-3/TRBV12-4; J gene: TRBJ2-2; clone size: many; D gene: NA
CDR3 protein: CASSYMTGQQTQYF; CDR3 DNA: TGTGCCAGCAGTTACATGACAGGTCAGCAGACCCAGTACTTC; V gene: TRBV6-5; J gene: TRBJ2-5; clone size: many; D gene: NA